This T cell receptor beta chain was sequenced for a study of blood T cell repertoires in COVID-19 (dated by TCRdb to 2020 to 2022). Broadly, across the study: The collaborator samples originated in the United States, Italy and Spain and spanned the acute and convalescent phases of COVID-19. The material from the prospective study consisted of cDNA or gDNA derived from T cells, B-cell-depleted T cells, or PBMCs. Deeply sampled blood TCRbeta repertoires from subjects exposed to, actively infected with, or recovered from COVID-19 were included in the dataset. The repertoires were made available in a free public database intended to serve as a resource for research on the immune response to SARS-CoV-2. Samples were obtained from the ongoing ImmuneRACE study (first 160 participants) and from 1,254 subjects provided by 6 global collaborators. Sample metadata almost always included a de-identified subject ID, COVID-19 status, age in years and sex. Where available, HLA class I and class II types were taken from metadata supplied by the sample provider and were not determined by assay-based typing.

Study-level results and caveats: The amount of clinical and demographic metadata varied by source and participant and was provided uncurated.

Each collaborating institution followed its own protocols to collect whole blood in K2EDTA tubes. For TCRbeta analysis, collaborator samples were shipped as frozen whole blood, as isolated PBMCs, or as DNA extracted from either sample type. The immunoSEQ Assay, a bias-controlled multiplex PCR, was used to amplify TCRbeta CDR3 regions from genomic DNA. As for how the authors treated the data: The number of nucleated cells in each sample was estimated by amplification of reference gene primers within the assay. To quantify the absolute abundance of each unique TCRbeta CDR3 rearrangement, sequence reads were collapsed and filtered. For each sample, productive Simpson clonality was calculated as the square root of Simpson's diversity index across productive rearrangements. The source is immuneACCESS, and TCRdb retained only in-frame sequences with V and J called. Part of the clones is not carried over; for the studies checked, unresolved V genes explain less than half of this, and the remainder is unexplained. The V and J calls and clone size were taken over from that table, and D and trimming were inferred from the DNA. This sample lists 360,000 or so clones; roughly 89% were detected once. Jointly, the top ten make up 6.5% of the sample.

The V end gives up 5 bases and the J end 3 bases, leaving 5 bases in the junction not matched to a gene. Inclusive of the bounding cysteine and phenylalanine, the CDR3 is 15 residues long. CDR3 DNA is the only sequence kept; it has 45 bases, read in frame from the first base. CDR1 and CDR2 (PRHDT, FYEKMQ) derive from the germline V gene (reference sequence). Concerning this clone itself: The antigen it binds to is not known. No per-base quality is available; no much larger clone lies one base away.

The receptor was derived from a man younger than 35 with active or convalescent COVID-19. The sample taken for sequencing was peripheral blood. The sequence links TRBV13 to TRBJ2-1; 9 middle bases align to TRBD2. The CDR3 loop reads CASSPRLADYNEQFF. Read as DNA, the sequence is TGTGCCAGCAGCCCAAGACTAGCGGACTACAATGAGCAGTTCTTC. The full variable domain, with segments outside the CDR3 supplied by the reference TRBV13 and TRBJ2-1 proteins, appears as AAGVIQSPRHLIKEKRETATLKCYPIPRHDTVYWYQQGPGQDPQFLISFYEKMQSDKGSIPDRFSAQQFSDYHSELNMSSLELGDSALYFCASSPRLADYNEQFFGPGTRLTVL.